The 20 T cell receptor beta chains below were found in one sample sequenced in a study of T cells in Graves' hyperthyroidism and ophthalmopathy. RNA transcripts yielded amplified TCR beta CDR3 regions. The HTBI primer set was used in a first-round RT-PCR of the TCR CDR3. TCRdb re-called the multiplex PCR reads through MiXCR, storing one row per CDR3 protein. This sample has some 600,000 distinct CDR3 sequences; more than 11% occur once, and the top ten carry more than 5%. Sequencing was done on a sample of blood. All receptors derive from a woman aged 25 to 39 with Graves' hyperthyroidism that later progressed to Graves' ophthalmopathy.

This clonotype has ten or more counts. CDR3 sequence reads: CASGLVLASGKTYNEQFF. In DNA, the CDR3 is TGTGCTAGTGGTTTGGTACTTGCTAGCGGGAAGACCTACAATGAGCAGTTCTTC. This chain joins TRBV12-5 and TRBJ2-1; 9 bases match TRBD2. Germline CDR1 and CDR2: LGHNT and FRNRAP. The CDR3 has 18 amino acids. J was trimmed by 2 bases and V by 0 bases; bases with no gene match: 8.

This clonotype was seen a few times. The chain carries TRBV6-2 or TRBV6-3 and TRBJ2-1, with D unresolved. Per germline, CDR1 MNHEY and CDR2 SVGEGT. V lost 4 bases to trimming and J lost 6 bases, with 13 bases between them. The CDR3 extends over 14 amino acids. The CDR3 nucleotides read TGTGCCAGCAGTTCCCACCAGCTAGTCAATGAGCAGTTCTTC. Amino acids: CASSSHQLVNEQFF.

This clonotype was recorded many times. CDR3 sequence: CASCGGTGVYGYTF. CDR3 nucleotides: TGTGCCAGCTGTGGTGGGACAGGGGTTTATGGCTACACCTTC. J is TRBJ1-2 and V is TRBV12-3 or TRBV12-4; 10 bases are shared with TRBD1. This CDR3 is 14 amino acids long. Trimming cost V 8 bases and J 5 bases; bases outside gene matches: 8.

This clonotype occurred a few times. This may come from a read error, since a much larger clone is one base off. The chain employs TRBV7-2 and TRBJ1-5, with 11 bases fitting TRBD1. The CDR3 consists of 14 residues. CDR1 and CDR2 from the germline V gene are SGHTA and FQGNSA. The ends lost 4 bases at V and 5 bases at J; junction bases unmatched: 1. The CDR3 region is CASSWGQGDQPQHF. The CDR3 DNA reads TGTGCCAGCAGCTGGGGACAGGGGGATCAGCCCCAGCATTTT.

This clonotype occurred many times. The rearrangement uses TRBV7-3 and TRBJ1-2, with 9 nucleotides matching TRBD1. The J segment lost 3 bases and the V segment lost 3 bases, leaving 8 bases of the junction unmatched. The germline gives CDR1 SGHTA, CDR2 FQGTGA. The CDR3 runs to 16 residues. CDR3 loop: CASSFRDRDSHYGYTF. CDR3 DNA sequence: TGTGCCAGCAGCTTCCGGGACAGGGATAGCCACTATGGCTACACCTTC.

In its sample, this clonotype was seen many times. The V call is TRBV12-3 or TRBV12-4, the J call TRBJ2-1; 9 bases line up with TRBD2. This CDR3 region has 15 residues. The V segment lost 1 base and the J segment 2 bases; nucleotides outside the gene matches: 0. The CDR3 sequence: CASSLGGRAYNEQFF. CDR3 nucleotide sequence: TGTGCCAGCAGTTTAGGCGGGAGGGCCTACAATGAGCAGTTCTTC.

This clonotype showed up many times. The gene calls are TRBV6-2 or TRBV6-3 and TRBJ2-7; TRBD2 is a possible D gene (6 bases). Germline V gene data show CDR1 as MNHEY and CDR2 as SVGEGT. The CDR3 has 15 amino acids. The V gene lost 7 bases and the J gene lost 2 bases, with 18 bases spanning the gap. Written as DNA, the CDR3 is TGTGCCAGCACCTCCGGCGAGGGCGGGGCCTACGAGCAGTACTTC. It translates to CASTSGEGGAYEQYF.

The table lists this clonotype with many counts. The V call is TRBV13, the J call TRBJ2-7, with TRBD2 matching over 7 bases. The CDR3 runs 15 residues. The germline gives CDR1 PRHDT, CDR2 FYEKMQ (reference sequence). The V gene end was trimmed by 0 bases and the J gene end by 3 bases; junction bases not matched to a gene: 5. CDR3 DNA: TGTGCCAGCAGCTTAGGCCTAGCGGAGGGCTACGAGCAGTACTTC. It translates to CASSLGLAEGYEQYF.

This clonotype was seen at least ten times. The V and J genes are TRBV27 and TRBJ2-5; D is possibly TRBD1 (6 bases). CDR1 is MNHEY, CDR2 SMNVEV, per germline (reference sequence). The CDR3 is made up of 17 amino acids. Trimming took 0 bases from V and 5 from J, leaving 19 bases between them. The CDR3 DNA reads TGTGCCAGCAGTTTATCCGTAGGGGACAAGGCTGGGGAGACCCAGTACTTC. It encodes CASSLSVGDKAGETQYF.

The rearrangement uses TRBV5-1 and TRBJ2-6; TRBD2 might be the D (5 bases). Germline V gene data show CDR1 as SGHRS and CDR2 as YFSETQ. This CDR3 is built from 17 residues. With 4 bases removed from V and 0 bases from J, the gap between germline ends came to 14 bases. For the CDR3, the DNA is TGCGCCAGCAGCCGACTTGGAGGAGACTCTGGGGCCAACGTCCTGACTTTC. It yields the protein CASSRLGGDSGANVLTF.

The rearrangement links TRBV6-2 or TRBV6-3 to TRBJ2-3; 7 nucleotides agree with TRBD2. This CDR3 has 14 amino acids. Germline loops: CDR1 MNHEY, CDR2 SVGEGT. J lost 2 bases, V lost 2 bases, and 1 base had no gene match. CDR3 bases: TGTGCCAGCAGTTACGGGAGGGCCACAGATACGCAGTATTTT. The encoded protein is CASSYGRATDTQYF.

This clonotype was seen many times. CDR3 nucleotides: TGTGCCAGCAATTCAGCCACTCAGTCCTACGAGCAGTACTTC. Translated, it gives CASNSATQSYEQYF. The chain recombines TRBV28 with TRBJ2-7, with D unresolved. Per the germline V gene, CDR1 is MDHEN and CDR2 is SYDVKM. The CDR3 consists of 14 residues. The germline V and J ends were trimmed by 7 bases and 1 base, with 14 bases remaining between them.

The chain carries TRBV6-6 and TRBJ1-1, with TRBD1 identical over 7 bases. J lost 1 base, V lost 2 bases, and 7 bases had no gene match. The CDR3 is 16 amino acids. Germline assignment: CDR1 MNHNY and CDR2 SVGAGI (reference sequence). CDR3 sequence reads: CASSYRTGARNTEAFF. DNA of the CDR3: TGTGCCAGCAGTTACAGAACAGGGGCTCGGAACACTGAAGCTTTCTTT.

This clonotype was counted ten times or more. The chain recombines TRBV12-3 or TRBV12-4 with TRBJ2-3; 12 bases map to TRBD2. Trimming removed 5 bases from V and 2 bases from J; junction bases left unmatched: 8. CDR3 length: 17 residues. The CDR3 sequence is CASSPRLAGDDTDTQYF. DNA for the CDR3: TGTGCCAGCAGTCCCCGACTAGCGGGAGATGACACAGATACGCAGTATTTT.

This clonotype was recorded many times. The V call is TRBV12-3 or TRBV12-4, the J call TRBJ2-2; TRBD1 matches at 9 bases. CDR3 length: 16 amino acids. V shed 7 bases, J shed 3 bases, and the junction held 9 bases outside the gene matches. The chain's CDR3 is CASTPEGQGDTGELFF. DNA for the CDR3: TGTGCCAGCACCCCGGAGGGACAGGGAGACACCGGGGAGCTGTTTTTT.

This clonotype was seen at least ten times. The CDR3 loop is CASSLSGDFVNTEAFF. The CDR3 DNA follows: TGCGCCAGCAGCTTGTCCGGGGATTTTGTGAACACTGAAGCTTTCTTT. The chain carries TRBV5-1 and TRBJ1-1; D not certain. Trimming shortened V by 1 base and J by 0 bases, and 13 bases separated the two germline ends. Per the germline V gene, CDR1 is SGHRS and CDR2 is YFSETQ. The CDR3 spans 16 residues.

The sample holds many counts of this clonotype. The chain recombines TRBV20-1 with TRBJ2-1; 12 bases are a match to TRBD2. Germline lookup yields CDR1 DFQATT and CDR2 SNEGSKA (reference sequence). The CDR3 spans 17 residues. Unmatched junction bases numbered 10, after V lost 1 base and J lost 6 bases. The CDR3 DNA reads TGCAGTGCTAGAGCCTTTAGGACTAGCGGGATAGTCAATGAGCAGTTCTTC. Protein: CSARAFRTSGIVNEQFF.

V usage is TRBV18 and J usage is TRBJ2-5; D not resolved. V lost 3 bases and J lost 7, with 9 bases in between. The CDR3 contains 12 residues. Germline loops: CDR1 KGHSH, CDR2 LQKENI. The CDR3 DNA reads TGTGCCAGCTCACCCCCGGACGCGACCCAGTACTTC. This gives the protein CASSPPDATQYF.

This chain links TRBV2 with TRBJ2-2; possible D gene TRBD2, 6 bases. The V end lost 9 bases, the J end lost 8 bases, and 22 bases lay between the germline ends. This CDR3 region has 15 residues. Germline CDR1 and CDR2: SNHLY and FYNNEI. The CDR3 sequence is CARSRTGPGVGELFF. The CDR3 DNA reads TGTGCCAGAAGCCGAACCGGGCCGGGGGTGGGGGAGCTGTTTTTT.

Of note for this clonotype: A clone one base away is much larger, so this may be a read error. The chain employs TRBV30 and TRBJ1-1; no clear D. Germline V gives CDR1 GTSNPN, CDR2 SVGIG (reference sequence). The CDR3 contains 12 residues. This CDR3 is CAWSVIRTGAFF. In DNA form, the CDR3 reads TGTGCCTGGAGTGTAATAAGGACTGGAGCTTTCTTT.